Shown below are 23 T cell receptor beta chains from a single sample sequenced in a study of PD-1 blockade in classical Hodgkin lymphoma. As for time point: newly diagnosed, previously untreated cHL patient sample. Negative magnetic selection isolated CD4+ T cells from thawed PBMCs. Only in-frame clones appear in the TCRdb table, and some are missing; sequencing was by immunoSEQ multiplex PCR. This sample carries 20,000 to 25,000 clones, 90% of them seen once, and the ten largest clones take 0.4% to 0.5%. Sample: CD4+ T cells from blood. The source of these receptors is a human donor with classical Hodgkin lymphoma.

The rearrangement links TRBV30 to TRBJ1-2; TRBD1 might be the D (5 bases). V lost 2 bases and J lost 4, with 17 bases in between. CDR3 length: 15 amino acids. Germline V gene data show CDR1 as GTSNPN and CDR2 as SVGIG (reference sequence). Written as DNA, the CDR3 is TGTGCCTGGAGTCCAGGGCCTCCGGTTTTCTATGGCTACACCTTC. This encodes CAWSPGPPVFYGYTF.

The genes are TRBV11-3 and TRBJ2-1; TRBD2 aligns across 11 bases. V shed 5 bases, J shed 8 bases, and the junction held 14 bases outside the gene matches. The CDR3 runs to 17 residues. Germline V gene data show CDR1 as SGHNT and CDR2 as YENEEA. DNA for the CDR3: TGTGCCAGCAGCCTGCTCTCTAGCGGGGGGATCTATTATGAGCAGTTCTTC. Translation gives CASSLLSSGGIYYEQFF.

This rearrangement joins TRBV2 to TRBJ1-3; 7 bases are shared with TRBD1. V lost 6 bases to trimming and J lost 2 bases; unmatched junction nucleotides: 4. This CDR3 is 14 amino acids long. Per the germline V gene, CDR1 is SNHLY and CDR2 is FYNNEI. The CDR3 nucleotides are TGTGCCAGCAGCGGTGACAGGGCTGGAAACACCATATATTTT. Translating gives CASSGDRAGNTIYF.

The chain combines TRBV5-6 with TRBJ2-2; D remains ambiguous. Germline CDR1 SGHDT, CDR2 YYEEEE. V dropped 2 bases and J dropped 6 bases, with 8 bases sitting between them. The CDR3 has 13 amino acids. The DNA of the CDR3 is TGTGCCAGCAGCTTAGGTCCCCCCGGGGAGCTGTTTTTT. Its translation: CASSLGPPGELFF.

The chain joins TRBV10-3 to TRBJ2-2, with D unresolved. The germline V and J ends were trimmed by 0 bases and 3 bases, with 14 bases remaining between them. The CDR3 has 17 residues. Germline V CDR1 and CDR2: ENHRY, SYGVKD. CDR3 residues: CAISESRAKVHTGELFF. The CDR3 DNA reads as TGTGCCATCAGTGAGTCACGGGCGAAAGTACACACCGGGGAGCTGTTTTTT.

The J gene is TRBJ1-6, the V gene TRBV5-4, with 8 bases lining up with TRBD1. The germline gives CDR1 SGHNT, CDR2 YYREEE (reference sequence). The CDR3 is 13 amino acids. Germline trimming cut 4 bases from V and 8 bases from J; bases unmatched to any gene: 2. CDR3 bases: TGTGCCAGCAGCGGACAGGGTGATTCACCCCTCCACTTT. Its translation is CASSGQGDSPLHF.

This clone was picked up one time. The gene calls are TRBV30 and TRBJ2-7, with a possible D match to TRBD1 (6 bases). The CDR3 has 13 amino acids. Trimming cost V 0 bases and J 3 bases, with 9 bases left between them. The germline V gene encodes CDR1 GTSNPN and CDR2 SVGIG (reference sequence). CDR3 sequence: CAWSVTGIYEQYF. The CDR3 nucleotides are TGTGCCTGGAGTGTAACAGGGATCTACGAGCAGTACTTC.

With regard to this clone: The junction and the germline gene differ at one end; a read error may be behind it. This sequence joins TRBV30 and TRBJ2-1; tentative D call: TRBD2 (5 bases). This CDR3 has 15 residues. Germline CDR1 and CDR2: GTSNPN and SVGIG (reference sequence). The CDR3 DNA sequence: TGTGCCTGGAGTCCGTGGCGTAAGCGGAACAATGGGCAGTTCTTC. Its protein product is CAWSPWRKRNNGQFF.

The chain is built from TRBV29-1 and TRBJ1-3; no firm D call. The CDR3 length is 18 residues. Germline assignment: CDR1 SQVTM and CDR2 ANQGSEA. Trimming removed 4 bases at V and 0 bases at J, with 22 bases between. CDR3 in amino acids: CSVAPLSRTPSSGNTIYF. In DNA form, the CDR3 reads TGCAGCGTTGCCCCGCTATCGAGAACACCCAGCTCTGGAAACACCATATATTTT.

This clone was counted between two and nine times. The V and J genes are TRBV19 and TRBJ2-2; D uncertain. V was cut by 1 base and J by 6 bases, with 3 bases left in between. CDR3 length: 12 residues. Germline lookup yields CDR1 LNHDA and CDR2 SQIVND (reference sequence). The CDR3 loop reads CASSIGPGELFF. CDR3 DNA: TGTGCCAGTAGTATAGGTCCCGGGGAGCTGTTTTTT.

In DNA, the CDR3 is TGCGCCAGCAGCTCCGGGACAACGAACACTGAAGCTTTCTTT. It encodes CASSSGTTNTEAFF. The chain uses TRBV5-1 and TRBJ1-1, with D tentatively TRBD1 (6 bases). In germline, CDR1 is SGHRS, CDR2 YFSETQ. V shed 3 bases and J shed 1 base, with 10 bases lying between them. This CDR3 has 14 amino acids. The variable domain in full, completed from reference TRBV5-1 and TRBJ1-1, reads KAGVTQTPRYLIKTRGQQVTLSCSPISGHRSVSWYQQTPGQGLQFLFEYFSETQRNKGNFPGRFSGRQFSNSRSEMNVSTLELGDSALYLCASSSGTTNTEAFFGQGTRLTVV.

The chain links TRBV7-6 to TRBJ2-1, with 11 nucleotides matching TRBD2. Germline loops: CDR1 SGHVS, CDR2 FNYEAQ. CDR3 length: 13 amino acids. The J segment lost 10 bases and the V segment lost 1 base, leaving 0 bases of the junction unmatched. The CDR3 region is CASSLGLAGEQFF. CDR3 coding DNA: TGTGCCAGCAGCTTAGGACTAGCGGGAGAGCAGTTCTTC. Looking up the rest from reference TRBV7-6 and TRBJ2-1 gives the full variable domain: GAGVSQSPRYKVTKRGQDVALRCDPISGHVSLYWYRQALGQGPEFLTYFNYEAQQDKSGLPNDRFSAERPEGSISTLTIQRTEQRDSAMYRCASSLGLAGEQFFGPGTRLTVL.

V is TRBV25-1 and J is TRBJ1-1; the D gene is possibly TRBD1 (5 bases). The CDR3 is 14 amino acids. Between the trimmed V and J ends, which lost 9 bases and 1 base, there was a span of 15 bases. CDR1 and CDR2 from the germline V gene are MGHDK and SYGVNS. CDR3 region: CASARGGGNTEAFF. The DNA for the CDR3 is TGTGCCAGTGCCCGGGGTGGGGGGAACACTGAAGCTTTCTTT. Full variable domain (missing parts from reference TRBV25-1 and TRBJ1-1): EADIYQTPRYLVIGTGKKITLECSQTMGHDKMYWYQQDPGMELHLIHYSYGVNSTEKGDLSSESTVSRIRTEHFPLTLESARPSHTSQYLCASARGGGNTEAFFGQGTRLTVV.

The chain employs TRBV7-9 and TRBJ2-2; D not resolved. Germline V gives CDR1 SEHNR, CDR2 FQNEAQ (reference sequence). The V and J ends lost 3 bases and 6 bases respectively, with 8 bases between them. The CDR3 runs 13 residues. In DNA form, the CDR3 reads TGTGCCAGCAGCTTGGTACGGGCCGGGGAGCTGTTTTTT. It specifies CASSLVRAGELFF.

CDR3 DNA sequence: TGTGCCAGCAGCCCCTTGACTAGCGGAGCTAATTACGAGCAGTACTTC. Its translation: CASSPLTSGANYEQYF. V and J are TRBV27 and TRBJ2-7, with TRBD2 identical over 9 bases. V gave up 6 bases and J gave up 4 bases; unmatched junction bases: 13. Germline CDR1 is MNHEY and CDR2 is SMNVEV (reference sequence). There are 16 residues in the CDR3.

The rearrangement joins TRBV28 to TRBJ1-1; D might be TRBD1 (5 bases). V lost 5 bases and J lost 0, with 16 bases in between. Germline assignment: CDR1 MDHEN and CDR2 SYDVKM. CDR3 length equals 16 residues. CDR3 loop: CASSPRARNLNTEAFF. Written as DNA, the CDR3 is TGTGCCAGCAGTCCCAGGGCCCGTAACTTGAACACTGAAGCTTTCTTT.

This chain joins TRBV20-1 and TRBJ1-2; D is undetermined. Germline loops: CDR1 DFQATT, CDR2 SNEGSKA (reference sequence). The CDR3 is 11 residues long. CDR3 region: CSVSLDYGYTF. DNA for the CDR3: TGCAGCGTCAGTCTTGACTATGGCTACACCTTC.

This chain uses TRBV28 with TRBJ1-1, with D perhaps matching TRBD1 (6 bases). V gave up 4 bases and J gave up 11 bases, with 14 bases separating them. This CDR3 contains 12 residues. Germline V gene sequence: CDR1 MDHEN, CDR2 SYDVKM. CDR3 residues: CASSSRTGAAFF. CDR3 nucleotides: TGTGCCAGCAGTTCTCGGACGGGGGCCGCTTTCTTT.

The CDR3 sequence is CASSQDRTGSEKLFF. CDR3 sequence (DNA): TGTGCCAGCAGCCAAGATCGGACAGGTAGTGAAAAACTGTTTTTT. The V and J genes are TRBV4-2 and TRBJ1-4; TRBD1 aligns across 7 bases. The CDR3 totals 15 residues. Losses at the gene ends were 0 bases for V and 7 bases for J; bases not matched to a gene: 5. Germline lookup yields CDR1 LGHNA and CDR2 YNFKEQ.

The chain joins TRBV15 to TRBJ1-3; weak D call: TRBD1 (5 bases). The length of the CDR3 is 16 residues. The V end was cut by 5 bases, the J end by 0 bases, with 14 bases between. Germline-derived CDR1 and CDR2 are LNHNV and YYDKDF (reference sequence). The CDR3 nucleotides read TGTGCCACCAGCTACGGGACTGCGAGCTCTGGAAACACCATATATTTT. Translating it yields CATSYGTASSGNTIYF.

The chain joins TRBV2 to TRBJ1-2; TRBD1 is a possible D gene (5 bases). Looked up from germline, CDR1 is SNHLY and CDR2 is FYNNEI. Deletions cut 1 base from V and 3 bases from J, with 12 bases between. The CDR3 contains 15 residues. CDR3 region: CASSEGGRVYYGYTF. The CDR3 DNA reads as TGTGCCAGCAGTGAAGGGGGCAGGGTCTACTATGGCTACACCTTC.

This clone was seen a few times. The rearrangement uses TRBV6-5 and TRBJ1-2; no firm D call. The V and J ends lost 5 bases and 0 bases respectively, with 7 bases between them. The CDR3 covers 13 residues. Germline values: CDR1 MNHEY, CDR2 SVGAGI. The CDR3 region is CASSGRSNYGYTF. CDR3 DNA sequence: TGTGCCAGCAGTGGGAGGTCTAACTATGGCTACACCTTC.

J is TRBJ1-2 and V is TRBV10-2; no reliable D call. CDR1 and CDR2 (germline): WSHSY, SAAADI. Trimming removed 3 bases at V and 2 bases at J, with 10 bases between. The CDR3 is 14 residues long. CDR3 residues: CASSEVSQNYGYTF. The CDR3 DNA reads as TGCGCCAGCAGTGAAGTGTCGCAGAACTATGGCTACACCTTC.